A selection of T cell receptor beta chains follows, all from one sample in a study of shared clonotypes between healthy human individuals. Only in-frame clones appear in the TCRdb table, and some are missing; sequencing was by immunoSEQ multiplex PCR. The profile covers about 1.5 million clones, with around 98% appearing a single time and about 0.45% taken by the ten largest. The sequencing sample was made of naive CD4+ T cells sorted from blood. The receptors shown here come from a man aged 30 to 45 in good health. The CDR3 runs from the conserved cysteine through the conserved F or W. D genes are given only for firm matches. Rows give clone size only sometimes, using once, few, many, or a class for an expanded clone.

D	V	J	size	CDR3	DNA
-	TRBV7-7	TRBJ2-5	-	CASSPLRAGTQYF	TGTGCCAGCAGCCCGTTGAGGGCTGGGACCCAGTACTTC
-	TRBV6-1	TRBJ1-1	-	CASTERGRGPEAFF	TGTGCCAGCACCGAAAGGGGCAGGGGTCCCGAAGCTTTCTTT
TRBD2	TRBV7-9	TRBJ2-7	-	CASSLLLSSGGGYEQYF	TGTGCCAGCAGCTTATTACTTTCTAGCGGAGGCGGGTACGAGCAGTACTTC
-	TRBV20-1	TRBJ1-1	few	CSARRNTEAFF	TGCAGTGCTAGACGGAACACTGAAGCTTTCTTT
TRBD1	TRBV28	TRBJ1-2	-	CASNPTGSRYGYTF	TGTGCCAGCAACCCGACAGGGTCACGCTATGGCTACACCTTC
-	TRBV19	TRBJ1-5	once	CASLSQEKGVIRPQHF	TGTGCCAGCCTTAGCCAGGAGAAAGGGGTCATTCGGCCCCAGCATTTT
-	TRBV28	TRBJ2-2	-	CASSFLPKSNTGELFF	TGTGCCAGCAGTTTCCTCCCTAAGAGTAACACCGGGGAGCTGTTTTTT
-	TRBV2	TRBJ1-5	-	CASNKALSQPQHF	TGTGCCAGCAATAAGGCCCTCAGTCAGCCCCAGCATTTT
TRBD1	TRBV5-1	TRBJ2-1	-	CASSLAKTGGWNEQFF	TGCGCCAGCAGCTTGGCCAAGACAGGGGGCTGGAATGAGCAGTTCTTC
-	TRBV4-3	TRBJ2-1	-	CASSQGLVTYNEQFF	TGCGCCAGCAGCCAAGGCCTGGTAACCTACAATGAGCAGTTCTTC
-	TRBV2	TRBJ2-7	-	CASTSNGISYEQYF	TGTGCCAGCACTTCAAACGGCATCTCCTACGAGCAGTACTTC
-	TRBV6-1	TRBJ1-1	-	CASSDVQWFTEAFF	TGTGCCAGCAGTGATGTACAGTGGTTCACTGAAGCTTTCTTT
-	TRBV28	TRBJ1-4	-	CASSLFSSKKLFF	TGTGCCAGCAGTTTATTCTCAAGTAAAAAACTGTTTTTT
TRBD1	TRBV5-5	TRBJ2-7	-	CASSLLPSGTGSYEQYF	TGTGCCAGCAGCTTGCTTCCCTCCGGGACAGGCTCCTACGAGCAGTACTTC
-	TRBV4-3	TRBJ2-7	once	CASSQVGQAGLATYEQYF	TGCGCCAGCAGCCAAGTGGGACAGGCGGGACTAGCCACCTACGAGCAGTACTTC
-	TRBV9	TRBJ2-1	-	CASSGQRQGGNNEQFF	TGTGCCAGCAGCGGCCAGAGACAGGGCGGGAACAATGAGCAGTTCTTC
TRBD1	TRBV28	TRBJ1-1	-	CASSPWTGQNTEAFF	TGTGCCAGCAGTCCATGGACAGGGCAGAACACTGAAGCTTTCTTT
TRBD2	TRBV9	TRBJ2-7	-	CASSVGVSPRLAGETEQYF	TGTGCCAGCAGCGTAGGCGTAAGCCCGAGACTAGCGGGAGAGACTGAGCAGTACTTC
-	TRBV7-9	TRBJ1-2	-	CASSLAADYGYTF	TGTGCCAGCAGCTTAGCGGCGGACTATGGCTACACCTTC
-	TRBV2	TRBJ2-7	-	CASSPGHRKTYEQYF	TGTGCCAGCAGTCCTGGGCACAGGAAAACCTACGAGCAGTACTTC
-	TRBV29-1	TRBJ2-7	-	CSVMRGRYEQYF	TGCAGCGTTATGAGGGGTAGATACGAGCAGTACTTC
-	TRBV5-1	TRBJ2-5	-	CASRESWGETQYF	TGCGCCAGCAGGGAGAGTTGGGGGGAGACCCAGTACTTC
TRBD1	TRBV11-2	TRBJ1-6	-	CASSARQGGSPLHF	TGTGCCAGCAGCGCTAGACAGGGTGGGTCACCCCTCCACTTT
-	TRBV5-1	TRBJ1-3	-	CASSRAQGSGNTIYF	TGCGCCAGCAGCCGAGCACAGGGTTCTGGAAACACCATATATTTT
-	TRBV28	TRBJ1-2	-	CASSWGWQNGYTF	TGTGCCAGCAGTTGGGGGTGGCAGAATGGCTACACCTTC
-	TRBV28	TRBJ1-5	-	CASSRPGAVNSNQPQHF	TGTGCCAGCAGTCGCCCGGGGGCAGTTAATAGCAATCAGCCCCAGCATTTT
-	TRBV6-5	TRBJ2-1	-	CASSPDRTYNEQFF	TGTGCCAGCAGTCCCGATAGGACCTACAATGAGCAGTTCTTC
TRBD1	TRBV6-5	TRBJ1-2	-	CASTPGTVFGGYTF	TGTGCCAGCACCCCCGGGACAGTCTTCGGCGGCTACACCTTC
-	TRBV19	TRBJ1-1	-	CASSIEAGRHTEAFF	TGTGCCAGTAGTATAGAGGCCGGGAGGCACACTGAAGCTTTCTTT
TRBD1	TRBV28	TRBJ1-2	-	CASSGTGLGYTF	TGTGCCAGCAGTGGGACAGGGCTTGGCTACACCTTC
TRBD1	TRBV6-5	TRBJ2-1	once	CASSYIGTGINEQFF	TGTGCCAGCAGTTACATCGGGACAGGGATCAATGAGCAGTTCTTC
TRBD1	TRBV5-4	TRBJ1-2	-	CASSFRDRVPYGYTF	TGTGCCAGCAGCTTCCGGGACAGGGTTCCTTATGGCTACACCTTC
-	TRBV18	TRBJ2-4	-	CASSPTSGLAKNIQYF	TGTGCCAGCTCACCGACTAGTGGCCTAGCCAAAAACATTCAGTACTTC
-	TRBV7-7	TRBJ2-5	-	CASSPTTGRETQYF	TGTGCCAGCAGTCCGACGACTGGAAGAGAGACCCAGTACTTC
TRBD2	TRBV27	TRBJ2-7	-	CASRQETSGRSEQYF	TGTGCCAGCAGACAAGAGACTAGCGGGAGATCCGAGCAGTACTTC
-	TRBV19	TRBJ1-3	-	CASSIRQTTRENTIYF	TGTGCCAGTAGTATAAGGCAGACGACGAGGGAAAACACCATATATTTT
-	TRBV9	TRBJ2-1	-	CASSVVQDAEQFF	TGTGCCAGCAGCGTAGTTCAGGATGCTGAGCAGTTCTTC
TRBD1	TRBV13	TRBJ1-5	-	CASSKGQGGNQPQHF	TGTGCCAGCAGCAAAGGCCAGGGGGGCAATCAGCCCCAGCATTTT
-	TRBV2	TRBJ1-2	-	CASSEQGSNYGYTF	TGTGCCAGCAGTGAACAGGGATCTAACTATGGCTACACCTTC
-	TRBV5-5	TRBJ2-2	-	CATDGAGGELFF	TGTGCCACGGATGGGGCCGGCGGGGAGCTGTTTTTT
-	TRBV11-1	TRBJ2-2	-	CASSAQPGSTGELFF	TGTGCCAGCAGCGCGCAGCCAGGGAGCACCGGGGAGCTGTTTTTT
TRBD1	TRBV6-5	TRBJ1-4	-	CASSSPGQPNEKLFF	TGTGCCAGCAGTTCACCGGGACAGCCTAATGAAAAACTGTTTTTT
-	TRBV5-5	TRBJ2-2	-	CASSLTSSNTGELFF	TGTGCCAGCAGCTTGACGTCTAGCAACACCGGGGAGCTGTTTTTT
-	TRBV9	TRBJ2-1	-	CASSALGENNEQFF	TGTGCCAGCAGCGCCCTAGGGGAAAACAATGAGCAGTTCTTC
TRBD2	TRBV30	TRBJ2-1	-	CAWLAGGGEQFF	TGTGCCTGGTTAGCGGGAGGGGGTGAGCAGTTCTTC
TRBD1	TRBV27	TRBJ1-1	-	CASFLPGQGPNTEAFF	TGTGCCAGCTTTCTTCCGGGACAGGGCCCGAACACTGAAGCTTTCTTT
-	TRBV11-3	TRBJ2-5	-	CASSSHRAGQETQYF	TGTGCCAGCAGCTCCCACCGCGCTGGCCAAGAGACCCAGTACTTC
-	TRBV21-1	TRBJ2-7	-	CASSDRLAGGYEQYF	TGTGCCAGCAGCGACAGACTAGCGGGAGGCTACGAGCAGTACTTC
TRBD1	TRBV28	TRBJ2-7	-	CASSPDRVVYEQYF	TGTGCCAGCAGCCCAGACAGGGTGGTGTACGAGCAGTACTTC
TRBD1	TRBV6-4	TRBJ2-1	-	CASSEDRGSYNEQFF	TGTGCCAGCAGTGAGGACAGGGGCTCTTACAATGAGCAGTTCTTC
TRBD1	TRBV10-3	TRBJ1-5	-	CAISRTGGNQPQHF	TGTGCCATCAGCCGGACAGGAGGCAATCAGCCCCAGCATTTT